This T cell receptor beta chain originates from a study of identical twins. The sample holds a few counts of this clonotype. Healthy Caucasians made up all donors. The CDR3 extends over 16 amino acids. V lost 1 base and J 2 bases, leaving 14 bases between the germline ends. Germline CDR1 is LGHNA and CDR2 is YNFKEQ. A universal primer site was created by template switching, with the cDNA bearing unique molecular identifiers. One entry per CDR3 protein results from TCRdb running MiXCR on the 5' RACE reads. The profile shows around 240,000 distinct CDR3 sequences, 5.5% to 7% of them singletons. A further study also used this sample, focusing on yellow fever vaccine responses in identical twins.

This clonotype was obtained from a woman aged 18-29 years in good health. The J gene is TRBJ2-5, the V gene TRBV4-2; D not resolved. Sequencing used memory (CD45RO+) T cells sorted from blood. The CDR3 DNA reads TGTGCCAGCAGCCAAGGTGAGGTGCGGCAGCAAGAGACCCAGTACTTC. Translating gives CASSQGEVRQQETQYF.